This TCR beta chain is drawn from a study of Tregs in tolerant kidney transplant recipients. Study outcomes and limitations: Activated donor B cell expansion appeared to reveal the most relevant donor-specific TCRbeta repertoire.

Remarks on this clone: Its antigen is as yet unknown.

Assay used: immunoSEQ multiplex PCR; TCRdb lists only in-frame clones, some missing. The repertoire includes some 71,000 clones, around nine tenths of them detected once, and nearly 0.4% sits in the top ten. The CDR3 loop spans 20 amino acids. Trimming pared 0 bases from V and 0 bases from J, leaving 21 bases between. Germline CDR1 reads MGHRA; CDR2 reads YSYEKL. The receptor was derived from a human donor who received a combined kidney and bone marrow transplant. The sample consisted of CD4+ T cells from blood, taken before the transplant. The V gene is TRBV4-1, the J gene TRBJ1-3; tentatively, D is TRBD1 (6 bases). As DNA, the CDR3 is TGCGCCAGCAGCCAAGAATATGGGGGCGGGTGGGGGCTCTCTGGAAACACCATATATTTT. Translated, it gives CASSQEYGGGWGLSGNTIYF.